One T cell receptor beta chain is described in this entry. Antigen: not known. There are 13 residues in the CDR3. The V gene lost 8 bases and the J gene lost 2 bases, with 12 bases spanning the gap. In germline, CDR1 is SGHNT, CDR2 YENEEA. The table came from immunoSEQ multiplex PCR; TCRdb's copy has only in-frame clones and leaves some out. The profile shows some 150,000 clones, about 93% of them singletons. The sample belongs to a study of T cell responses to AZD1222 COVID-19 vaccine. Study results and limitations: Donors were mostly white British, more females; clonal diversity possibly underestimated.

This receptor was identified in an adult in good health. This chain connects TRBV11-3 to TRBJ1-2; D is uncertain. The sample here was peripheral blood, taken on day 0 of AZD1222 vaccination. The CDR3 nucleotides read TGTGCCAGCCCACTCGACATCAACTATGGCTACACCTTC. As protein: CASPLDINYGYTF.